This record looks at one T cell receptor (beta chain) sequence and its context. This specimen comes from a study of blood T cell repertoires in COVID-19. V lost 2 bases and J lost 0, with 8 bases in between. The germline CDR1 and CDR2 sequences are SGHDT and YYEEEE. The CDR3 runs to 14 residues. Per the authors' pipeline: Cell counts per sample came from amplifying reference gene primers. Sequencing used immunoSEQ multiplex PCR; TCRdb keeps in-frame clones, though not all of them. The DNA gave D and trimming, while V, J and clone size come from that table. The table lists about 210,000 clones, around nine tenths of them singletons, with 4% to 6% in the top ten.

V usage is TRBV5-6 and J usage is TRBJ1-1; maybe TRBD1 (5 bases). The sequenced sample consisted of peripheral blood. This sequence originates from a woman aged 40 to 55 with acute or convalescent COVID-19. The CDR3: CASSFNRLNTEAFF. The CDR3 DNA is TGTGCCAGCAGCTTCAACAGGCTGAACACTGAAGCTTTCTTT.